The TCR beta chain described here comes from a study of OX40 agonist ivuxolimab in advanced cancers. Trimming at V came to 3 bases and at J to 0 bases, leaving 5 bases not matched to a gene. The CDR3 is 16 amino acids. Germline lookup yields CDR1 SGHTA and CDR2 FQGNSA. Only in-frame clones appear in the TCRdb table, and some are missing; sequencing was by immunoSEQ multiplex PCR. Of tens of thousands of clones listed, about 91% were seen once; the top ten hold about 4%. The sequenced sample was CD4+ or CD8+ T cells sorted from blood, obtained in a trial of the OX40 agonist ivuxolimab. The TCR was taken from an adult with an advanced solid tumor such as melanoma, head and neck, liver or kidney cancer. This chain links TRBV7-2 with TRBJ2-1; TRBD2 matches 7 bases. The CDR3 nucleotides read TGTGCCAGCAGCTTTGGGGGAGGGAGCTCCTACAATGAGCAGTTCTTC. This codes for CASSFGGGSSYNEQFF.